The rows below give T cell receptor beta chains drawn from one sample of a study of T cell responses to AZD1222 COVID-19 vaccine. The protocol was immunoSEQ multiplex PCR, while the TCRdb copy is restricted to in-frame clones and leaves out a portion. The table includes 150,000 to 200,000 clones, roughly nine tenths detected once. Sequenced here: peripheral blood, sampled 28 days after the second AZD1222 dose. All receptors come from an adult who received the AZD1222 COVID-19 vaccine. Each CDR3 is given without its conserved first and last residue.

V,J,CDR3
TRBV5-1,TRBJ2-1,ASSPDYSYNEQF
TRBV11-3,TRBJ2-1,ASSLAGGYNEQF
TRBV29-1,TRBJ1-1,SVATGGSTEAF
TRBV10-3,TRBJ1-4,AISEFRNEKLF
TRBV4-1,TRBJ1-4,ASSQDPGTGVTKLF
TRBV10-3,TRBJ1-4,AISDSLSGGEKLF
TRBV9,TRBJ2-5,ASSLRGSLGQETQY
TRBV11-1,TRBJ2-5,ASSYTGTGRIETQY
TRBV11-2,TRBJ1-5,ASSSDRGRGNQPQH
TRBV5-4,TRBJ1-3,ASSLQGSGNTIY
TRBV5-1,TRBJ1-2,ASSPDGQPYGYT
TRBV11-2,TRBJ2-7,ASSLGMGLYEQY
TRBV6-5,TRBJ2-5,ASSSGSQETQY
TRBV9,TRBJ2-3,ASSLGTSGGPWDTQY
TRBV18,TRBJ1-6,ASSPSADSPLH
TRBV6-6,TRBJ2-6,ASSYRVGANVLT
TRBV2,TRBJ1-2,ASSPGGGYT
TRBV2,TRBJ1-3,ASSWGKSSGNTIY
TRBV7-2,TRBJ2-5,ASSAAWSGVETQY
TRBV6-5,TRBJ2-7,ASSYGTGPYEQY
TRBV6-6,TRBJ2-1,ASSPRASGGRNEQF
TRBV11-2,TRBJ2-5,ASSSPGRGGQTQY
TRBV6-2/TRBV6-3,TRBJ2-1,ASSGGLADQF
TRBV2,TRBJ1-2,ASSEDVGEGYT
TRBV3-1/TRBV3-2,TRBJ1-4,ASSQELRTRANEKLF
TRBV5-1,TRBJ1-1,ASSLRARDTEAF
TRBV6-4,TRBJ2-3,ASSDNSGGGTDTQY
TRBV10-1,TRBJ2-5,ASSDSGGDSQETQY
TRBV6-5,TRBJ1-2,ASSYFGGPGYT
TRBV19,TRBJ1-5,ASSRGHVPGNQPQH
TRBV6-5,TRBJ1-1,ASSYRGSTEAF
TRBV29-1,TRBJ2-1,SVKRGHNEQF
TRBV7-8,TRBJ1-2,ASSLEEGASYGYT
TRBV20-1,TRBJ1-1,SADLRAEAF
TRBV5-1,TRBJ2-3,ASRGRGISDTQY
TRBV6-5,TRBJ1-4,ASEGGAATNEKLF
TRBV7-6,TRBJ1-2,ASSLGGVKGGYGYT
TRBV6-5,TRBJ1-1,ASSRGLRTEAF
TRBV5-1,TRBJ2-3,ASSSDGTSTDTQY
TRBV5-1,TRBJ1-1,ASSLNGALNTEAF
TRBV5-6,TRBJ1-2,ASSGNDQGSLGYGYT
TRBV2,TRBJ2-3,ASSGRGSLTDTQY